This T cell receptor beta chain was captured by sequencing in a study of breast tumors, draining lymph nodes, adjacent tissues. Findings and caveats of the study: Tumor repertoires ranked between lymph nodes and nontumor tissue in diversity, with V and J gene preferences.

TCRdb re-called the multiplex PCR reads through MiXCR, storing one row per CDR3 protein. The sample comprises 60,000 to 70,000 distinct CDR3 sequences, 45% to 65% of which are singletons, and approximately 18% rests with the top ten. As to this clonotype: The antigen is undetermined. One end of the junction varies from germline; a read error may be responsible.

The CDR3 spans 15 residues. CDR1 is LNHDA and CDR2 is SQIVND in the germline V gene (reference sequence). This clonotype was sampled from a female donor with breast cancer. Some clones in this sample may be carry-over from other donors' samples. Input material: breast tumor tissue. V and J are TRBV19 and TRBJ2-3; 9 nucleotides agree with TRBD1. The CDR3 DNA is TGTGCCAGTAGGGACTACAGGGGGCGCACAGATGCGCAGTATTTT. It specifies CASRDYRGRTDAQYF.